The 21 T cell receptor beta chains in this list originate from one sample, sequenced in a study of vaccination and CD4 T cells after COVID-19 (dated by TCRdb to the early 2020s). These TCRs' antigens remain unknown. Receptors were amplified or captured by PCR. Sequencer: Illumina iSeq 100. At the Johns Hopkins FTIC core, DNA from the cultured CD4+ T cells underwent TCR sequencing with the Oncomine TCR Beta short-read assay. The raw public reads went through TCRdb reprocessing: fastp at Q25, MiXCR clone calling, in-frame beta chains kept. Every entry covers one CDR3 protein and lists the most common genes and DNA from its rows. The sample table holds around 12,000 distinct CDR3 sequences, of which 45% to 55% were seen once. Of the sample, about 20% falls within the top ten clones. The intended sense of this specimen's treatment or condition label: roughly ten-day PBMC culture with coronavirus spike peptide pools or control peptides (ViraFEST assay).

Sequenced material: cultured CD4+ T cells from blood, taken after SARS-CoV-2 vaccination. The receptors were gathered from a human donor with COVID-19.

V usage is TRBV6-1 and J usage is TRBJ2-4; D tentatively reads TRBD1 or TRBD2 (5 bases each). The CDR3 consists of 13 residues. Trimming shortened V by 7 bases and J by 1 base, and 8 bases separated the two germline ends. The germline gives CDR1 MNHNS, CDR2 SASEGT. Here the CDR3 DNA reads TGTGCCAGCACAGAGGGGGCCAAAAACATTCAGTACTTC. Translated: CASTEGAKNIQYF.

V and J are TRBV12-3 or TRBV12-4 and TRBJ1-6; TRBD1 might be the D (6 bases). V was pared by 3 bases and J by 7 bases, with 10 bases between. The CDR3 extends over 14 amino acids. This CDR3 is CASSFGGPNSPLHF. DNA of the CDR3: TGTGCCAGCAGTTTCGGGGGGCCCAATTCACCCCTCCACTTT.

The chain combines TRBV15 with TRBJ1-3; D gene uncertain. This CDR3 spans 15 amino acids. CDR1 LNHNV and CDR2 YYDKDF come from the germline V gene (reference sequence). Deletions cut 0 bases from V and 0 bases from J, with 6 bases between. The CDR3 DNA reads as TGTGCCACCAGCAGAGATATGTACTCTGGAAACACCATATATTTT. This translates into CATSRDMYSGNTIYF.

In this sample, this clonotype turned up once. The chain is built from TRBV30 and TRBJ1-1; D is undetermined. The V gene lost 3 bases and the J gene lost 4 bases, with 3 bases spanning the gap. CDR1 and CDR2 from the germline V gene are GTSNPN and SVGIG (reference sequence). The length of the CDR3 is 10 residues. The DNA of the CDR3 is TGTGCCTGGAGCGGCACTGAAGCTTTCTTT. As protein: CAWSGTEAFF.

The CDR3 DNA is TGTGCCAGCAGTTCGGACAGGTCCTACGAGCAGTACTTC. Its protein is CASSSDRSYEQYF. The chain recombines TRBV27 with TRBJ2-7; 7 nucleotides match TRBD1. This CDR3 contains 13 residues. Germline V gives CDR1 MNHEY, CDR2 SMNVEV (reference sequence). V lost 4 bases and J lost 1; bases outside the gene matches: 1.

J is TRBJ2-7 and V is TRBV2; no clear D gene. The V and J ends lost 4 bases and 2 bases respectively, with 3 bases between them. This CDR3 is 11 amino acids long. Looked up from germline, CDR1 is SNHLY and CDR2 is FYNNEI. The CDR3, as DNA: TGTGCCAGCAGTGGGACCTACGAGCAGTACTTC. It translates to CASSGTYEQYF.

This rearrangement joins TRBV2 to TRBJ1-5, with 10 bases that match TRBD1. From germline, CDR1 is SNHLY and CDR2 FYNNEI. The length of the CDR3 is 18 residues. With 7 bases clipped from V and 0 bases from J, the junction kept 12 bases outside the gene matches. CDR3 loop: CASTNWGQGPGSNQPQHF. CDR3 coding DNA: TGTGCCAGCACCAACTGGGGACAGGGGCCAGGTAGCAATCAGCCCCAGCATTTT. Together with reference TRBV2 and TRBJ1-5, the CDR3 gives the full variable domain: EPEVTQTPSHQVTQMGQEVILRCVPISNHLYFYWYRQILGQKVEFLVSFYNNEISEKSEIFDDQFSVERPDGSNFTLKIRSTKLEDSAMYFCASTNWGQGPGSNQPQHFGDGTRLSIL.

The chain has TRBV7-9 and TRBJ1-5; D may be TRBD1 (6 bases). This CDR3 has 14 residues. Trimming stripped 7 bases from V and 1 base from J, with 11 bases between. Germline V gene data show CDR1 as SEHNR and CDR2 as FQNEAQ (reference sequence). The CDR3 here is CASNMGASNQPQHF. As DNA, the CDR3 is TGTGCCAGCAACATGGGGGCGAGCAATCAGCCCCAGCATTTT. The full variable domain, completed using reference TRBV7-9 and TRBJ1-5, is DTGVSQNPRHKITKRGQNVTFRCDPISEHNRLYWYRQTLGQGPEFLTYFQNEAQLEKSRLLSDRFSAERPKGSFSTLEIQRTEQGDSAMYLCASNMGASNQPQHFGDGTRLSIL.

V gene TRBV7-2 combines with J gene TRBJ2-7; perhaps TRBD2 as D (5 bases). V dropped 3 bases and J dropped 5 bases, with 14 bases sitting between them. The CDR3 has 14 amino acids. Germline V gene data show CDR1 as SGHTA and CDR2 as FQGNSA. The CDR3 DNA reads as TGTGCCAGCAGCTTCCGGGAAAACAGCCACGAGCAGTACTTC. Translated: CASSFRENSHEQYF.

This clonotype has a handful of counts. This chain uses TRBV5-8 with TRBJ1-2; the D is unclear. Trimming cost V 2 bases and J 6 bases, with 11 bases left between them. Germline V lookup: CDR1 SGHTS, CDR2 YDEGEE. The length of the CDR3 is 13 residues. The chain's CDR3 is CASSFGGLHGYTF. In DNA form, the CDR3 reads TGTGCCAGCAGCTTTGGTGGACTCCATGGCTACACCTTC.

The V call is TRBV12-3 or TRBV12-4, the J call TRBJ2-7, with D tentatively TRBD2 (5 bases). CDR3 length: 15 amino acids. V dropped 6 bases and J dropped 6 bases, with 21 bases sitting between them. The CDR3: CASSDGGRKEVEQYF. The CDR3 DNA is TGTGCCAGCAGCGACGGCGGGCGGAAGGAGGTCGAGCAGTACTTC.

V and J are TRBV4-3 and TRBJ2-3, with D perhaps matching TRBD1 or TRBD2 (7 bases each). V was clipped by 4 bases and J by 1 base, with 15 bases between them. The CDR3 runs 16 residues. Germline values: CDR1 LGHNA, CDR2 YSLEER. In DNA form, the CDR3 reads TGCGCCAGCAGCCTCCGACAGGGAGGGGGCACAGATACGCAGTATTTT. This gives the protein CASSLRQGGGTDTQYF.

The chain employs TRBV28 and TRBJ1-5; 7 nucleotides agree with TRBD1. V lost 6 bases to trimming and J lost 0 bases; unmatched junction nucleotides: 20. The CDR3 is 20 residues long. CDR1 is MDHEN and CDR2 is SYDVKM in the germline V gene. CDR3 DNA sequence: TGTGCCAGCAGCCTCATTATCTCCGGGACAGCCCTTAGTAGCAATCAGCCCCAGCATTTT. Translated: CASSLIISGTALSSNQPQHF. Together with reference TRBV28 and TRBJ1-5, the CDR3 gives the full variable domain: DVKVTQSSRYLVKRTGEKVFLECVQDMDHENMFWYRQDPGLGLRLIYFSYDVKMKEKGDIPEGYSVSREKKERFSLILESASTNQTSMYLCASSLIISGTALSSNQPQHFGDGTRLSIL.

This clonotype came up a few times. CDR3 sequence (DNA): TGTGCCAGCAGCTTACGTACAGGGGTTAACACTGAAGCTTTCTTT. Amino acids: CASSLRTGVNTEAFF. This rearrangement joins TRBV7-3 to TRBJ1-1; 7 nucleotides agree with TRBD1. CDR3 length: 15 amino acids. V lost 2 bases to trimming and J lost 2 bases; unmatched junction nucleotides: 5. The germline CDR1 and CDR2 sequences are SGHTA and FQGTGA.

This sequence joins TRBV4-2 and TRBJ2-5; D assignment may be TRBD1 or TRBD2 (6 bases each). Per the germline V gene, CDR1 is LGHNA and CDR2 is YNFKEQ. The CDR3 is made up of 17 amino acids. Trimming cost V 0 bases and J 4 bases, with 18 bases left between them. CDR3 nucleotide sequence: TGTGCCAGCAGCCAAGACGGGGCTGGGGGGCGGGGAGAGACCCAGTACTTC. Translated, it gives CASSQDGAGGRGETQYF.

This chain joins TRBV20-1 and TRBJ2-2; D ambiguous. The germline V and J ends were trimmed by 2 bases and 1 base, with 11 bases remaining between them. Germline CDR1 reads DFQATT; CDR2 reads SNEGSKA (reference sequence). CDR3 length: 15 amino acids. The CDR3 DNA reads TGCAGTGCTAGACCCTCCCAGAAGAACACCGGGGAGCTGTTTTTT. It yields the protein CSARPSQKNTGELFF.

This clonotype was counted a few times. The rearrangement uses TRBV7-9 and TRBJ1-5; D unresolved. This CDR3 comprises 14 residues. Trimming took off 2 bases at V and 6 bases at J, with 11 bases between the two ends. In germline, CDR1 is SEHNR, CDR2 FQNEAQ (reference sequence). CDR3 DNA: TGTGCCAGCAGCTTAAATGAGGGCGGTCAGCCCCAGCATTTT. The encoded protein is CASSLNEGGQPQHF. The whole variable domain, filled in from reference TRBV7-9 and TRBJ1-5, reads DTGVSQNPRHKITKRGQNVTFRCDPISEHNRLYWYRQTLGQGPEFLTYFQNEAQLEKSRLLSDRFSAERPKGSFSTLEIQRTEQGDSAMYLCASSLNEGGQPQHFGDGTRLSIL.

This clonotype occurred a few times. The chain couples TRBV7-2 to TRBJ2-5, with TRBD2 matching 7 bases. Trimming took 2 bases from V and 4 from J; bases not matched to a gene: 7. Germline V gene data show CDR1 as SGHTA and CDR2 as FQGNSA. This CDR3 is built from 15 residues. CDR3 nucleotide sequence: TGTGCCAGCAGCTTAAATCTGGGAGGGCGAGAGACCCAGTACTTC. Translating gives CASSLNLGGRETQYF. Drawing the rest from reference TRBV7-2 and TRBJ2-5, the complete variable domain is GAGVSQSPSNKVTEKGKDVELRCDPISGHTALYWYRQSLGQGLEFLIYFQGNSAPDKSGLPSDRFSAERTGGSVSTLTIQRTQQEDSAVYLCASSLNLGGRETQYFGPGTRLLVL.

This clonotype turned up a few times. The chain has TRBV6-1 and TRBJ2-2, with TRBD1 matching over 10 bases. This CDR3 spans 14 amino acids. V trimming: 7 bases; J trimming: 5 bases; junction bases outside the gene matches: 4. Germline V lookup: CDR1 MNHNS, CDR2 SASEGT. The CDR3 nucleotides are TGTGCCAGCATAGGGACAGGGGAGACCGGGGAGCTGTTTTTT. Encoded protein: CASIGTGETGELFF.

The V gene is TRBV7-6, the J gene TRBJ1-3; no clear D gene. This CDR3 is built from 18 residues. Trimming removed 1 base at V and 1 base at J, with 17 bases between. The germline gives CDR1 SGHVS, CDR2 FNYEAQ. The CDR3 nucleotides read TGTGCCAGCAGCTTAGAACCCCCCCCTGATCGGTCTGGAAACACCATATATTTT. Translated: CASSLEPPPDRSGNTIYF.

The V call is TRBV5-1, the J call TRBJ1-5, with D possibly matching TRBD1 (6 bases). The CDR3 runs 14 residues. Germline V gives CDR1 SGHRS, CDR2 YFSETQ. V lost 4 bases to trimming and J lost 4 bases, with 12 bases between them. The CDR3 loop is CASSEGGGNQPQHF. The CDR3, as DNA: TGCGCCAGCAGCGAGGGGGGCGGTAATCAGCCCCAGCATTTT.